This TCR beta chain was recorded in a study of T cell responses to AZD1222 COVID-19 vaccine. This clone was seen a few times. The antigen is unknown. Sequenced by immunoSEQ multiplex PCR; TCRdb stores in-frame clones only, minus some. This sample has 70,000 or so clones, with around 74% found just once. The CDR3 loop spans 15 amino acids. Losses at the gene ends were 5 bases for V and 4 bases for J; bases not matched to a gene: 4. CDR1 MNHEY and CDR2 SVGAGI come from the germline V gene. Whole-study results and caveats: After two AZD1222 doses, spike-specific TCR breadth and depth rose versus day 0.

Here the sequenced sample was peripheral blood, taken on day 0 of MenACWY control vaccination. The chain recombines TRBV6-5 with TRBJ2-2; 10 bases agree with TRBD1. This sequence originates from an adult in good health. The DNA for the CDR3 is TGTGCCAGCAGTAAGAGGACAGGGGGCACCGGGGAGCTGTTTTTT. This codes for CASSKRTGGTGELFF.